This T cell receptor beta chain was sequenced in a study of beta chain features in type 1 diabetes. The wider study: Cell yields, gender and age were similar in healthy donors and patients. Study-level points and caveats: Reads derived from cDNA could over-represent cells showing high TCR expression. Shorter TCRB CDR3s, moderately but significantly so, marked every one of the four CD4+ subsets in Type 1 diabetes patients.

This clone was picked up a small number of times. Its antigen remains unidentified. Sequencing targeted expressed TCRB transcripts, as all isolated RNA had been reverse transcribed. Profiling relied on immunoSEQ multiplex PCR, and the TCRdb table lists in-frame clones only, not all of them. This table holds under 400,000 clones, over 10% found once. Trimming at V came to 3 bases and at J to 4 bases, leaving 10 bases not matched to a gene. The CDR3 is 16 amino acids. The germline gives CDR1 SGHRS, CDR2 YFSETQ. This TCR was recovered from a young man in good health. The sample was naive CD4+ T cells from blood. The chain carries TRBV5-1 and TRBJ1-2; the match to TRBD1 covers 9 bases. CDR3 residues: CASSSASTGGGYGYTF. Here the CDR3 DNA reads TGCGCCAGCAGCTCCGCATCGACAGGGGGGGGCTATGGCTACACCTTC. The variable domain in full, completed from reference TRBV5-1 and TRBJ1-2, reads KAGVTQTPRYLIKTRGQQVTLSCSPISGHRSVSWYQQTPGQGLQFLFEYFSETQRNKGNFPGRFSGRQFSNSRSEMNVSTLELGDSALYLCASSSASTGGGYGYTFGSGTRLTVV.